This TCR beta chain stems from a study of blood T cell repertoires in COVID-19. As for the study in general: There were acute and convalescent COVID-19 samples, and they came from the United States, Italy and Spain.

The V gene's germline CDR1 is LNHDA and CDR2 SQIVND (reference sequence). This CDR3 spans 15 amino acids. V lost 7 bases, J lost 0 bases, and 13 bases lay in between. The assay was immunoSEQ multiplex PCR, and TCRdb's table has in-frame clones only and misses some. The table lists around 50,000 clones, roughly four fifths of them singletons. The chain recombines TRBV19 with TRBJ1-5, with no clear D. The clonotype comes from a woman over 75 with acute or convalescent COVID-19. The sequenced sample was peripheral blood. CDR3 sequence reads: CASIPGGNSNQPQHF. The DNA of the CDR3 is TGTGCCAGTATACCCGGCGGGAATAGCAATCAGCCCCAGCATTTT.